Below, one TCR beta chain is given with its context. The CDR3 is made up of 14 amino acids. V was clipped by 7 bases and J by 4 bases, with 16 bases between them. Per germline, CDR1 WSHSY and CDR2 SAAADI. The source of the sample is a study of T cell repertoires in cytomegalovirus infection. TCRdb analysed the reads with MiXCR anew, one entry per CDR3 protein. Of more than 150,000 distinct CDR3 sequences listed, 28% are singletons. This TCR was sampled from a human donor in good health (CMV status not recorded). Some clones in this sample may be carry-over from other donors' samples. Sequenced sample: PBMCs. The chain uses TRBV10-2 and TRBJ1-1; D gene ambiguous. The CDR3 loop is CASISGVTATEAFF. DNA of the CDR3: TGCGCCAGCATTTCCGGGGTGACGGCCACTGAAGCTTTCTTT.